The 29 T cell receptor beta chains reported below all come from one sample, sequenced in a study of blood T cells in healthy people across ages. Sample-barcoded 5' priming and a J-beta primer mix drove a second PCR of about 7 to 12 cycles. From the 5' RACE reads, TCRdb called clonotypes with MiXCR, one entry per CDR3 protein. The sample carries approximately 350,000 distinct CDR3 sequences, roughly half recorded once. Sequencing was performed on blood. The receptor set was obtained from a man aged 55-75 years in good health.

The chain couples TRBV2 to TRBJ1-2; D is ambiguous. The germline V and J ends were trimmed by 2 bases and 8 bases, with 9 bases remaining between them. Germline V gene lookup returns CDR1 SNHLY and CDR2 FYNNEI. The CDR3 is 12 residues long. Here the CDR3 reads CASSENNKGYTF. The CDR3 DNA reads as TGTGCCAGCAGTGAAAACAACAAGGGCTACACCTTC.

The chain links TRBV7-9 to TRBJ2-6; tentatively, D is TRBD1 (6 bases). The V end lost 5 bases, the J end lost 1 base, and 15 bases lay between the germline ends. This CDR3 region has 17 residues. In germline, CDR1 is SEHNR, CDR2 FQNEAQ (reference sequence). This CDR3 is CASSAQGWGSGANVLTF. The CDR3 DNA reads TGTGCCAGCAGCGCGCAGGGGTGGGGATCTGGGGCCAACGTCCTGACTTTC. Full variable domain (outside the CDR3, taken from reference TRBV7-9 and TRBJ2-6): DTGVSQNPRHKITKRGQNVTFRCDPISEHNRLYWYRQTLGQGPEFLTYFQNEAQLEKSRLLSDRFSAERPKGSFSTLEIQRTEQGDSAMYLCASSAQGWGSGANVLTFGAGSRLTVL.

DNA of the CDR3: TGTGCCAGCTGCTTTGGACACGACAATGAGCAGTTCTTC. This encodes CASCFGHDNEQFF. The rearrangement uses TRBV12-3 or TRBV12-4 and TRBJ2-1, with D possibly matching TRBD1 (5 bases). CDR3 length equals 13 residues. Between the trimmed V and J ends, which lost 8 bases and 5 bases, there was a span of 13 bases.

A word on this clonotype: At one of its ends the junction is not consistent with the germline gene, which may arise from a read error. This chain joins TRBV28 and TRBJ2-1; D is uncertain. Germline CDR1 and CDR2: MDHEN and SYDVKM. This CDR3 has 16 residues. The CDR3 region is CTSSGRSSGRYNEQFF. For the CDR3, the DNA is TGTACCAGCAGTGGGCGCTCATCGGGTCGTTACAATGAGCAGTTCTTC. Based on the CDR3 plus reference TRBV28 and TRBJ2-1, the full variable domain is DVKVTQSSRYLVKRTGEKVFLECVQDMDHENMFWYRQDPGLGLRLIYFSYDVKMKEKGDIPEGYSVSREKKERFSLILESASTNQTSMYLCTSSGRSSGRYNEQFFGPGTRLTVL.

This clonotype was detected ten times or more. V usage is TRBV9 and J usage is TRBJ2-7, with unresolved D. The CDR3 runs 13 residues. With 4 bases removed from V and 6 bases from J, the gap between germline ends came to 14 bases. CDR1 SGDLS and CDR2 YYNGEE come from the germline V gene. The CDR3 nucleotides are TGTGCCAGCAGCCCACTCACGCCGGGCGAGCAGTACTTC. This translates into CASSPLTPGEQYF.

This clonotype was seen just once. This sequence joins TRBV29-1 and TRBJ2-7; a weak D match, TRBD2 (6 bases). The CDR3 loop spans 12 amino acids. From germline, CDR1 is SQVTM and CDR2 ANQGSEA. Written as DNA, the CDR3 is TGCTGCGCCCGAACAGCGGGCTACGAGCAGTACTTC. Its protein product is CCARTAGYEQYF.

This sequence joins TRBV6-5 and TRBJ1-6, with 11 bases that match TRBD1. Germline CDR1 MNHEY, CDR2 SVGAGI. This CDR3 comprises 14 residues. V lost 4 bases, J lost 8 bases, and 1 base stayed unmatched. The CDR3 sequence is CASSWGQGDSPLHF. Here the CDR3 DNA reads TGTGCCAGCAGTTGGGGACAGGGGGATTCACCCCTCCACTTT.

In the case of this clonotype: One junction end does not reproduce the germline sequence, and a read error may be involved. The chain carries TRBV6-2 or TRBV6-3 and TRBJ2-1; D not certain. Germline V gene lookup returns CDR1 MNHEY and CDR2 SVGEGT. The length of the CDR3 is 13 residues. CDR3 in DNA: TGTGCCAGCAGTGACTCGATAATTTGGGGGCAGTTCTTC. This encodes CASSDSIIWGQFF.

The V and J genes are TRBV7-8 and TRBJ2-5; the D gene is possibly TRBD2 (5 bases). The CDR3 consists of 12 residues. Deletions cut 7 bases from V and 11 bases from J, with 17 bases between. CDR1 is SGHVS and CDR2 is FQNEAQ in the germline V gene. The CDR3 bases are TGTGCCAGCAACGGGGATACAAGTGAGCAGTACTTC. Its translation: CASNGDTSEQYF.

This chain uses TRBV7-2 with TRBJ1-3, with 7 bases that match TRBD1. Germline lookup yields CDR1 SGHTA and CDR2 FQGNSA. The CDR3 is 14 amino acids. Unmatched junction bases numbered 4, after V lost 5 bases and J lost 3 bases. CDR3 in DNA: TGTGCCAGCAGCCCGACAGGGTTTGGAAACACCATATATTTT. Translating it yields CASSPTGFGNTIYF.

Points on this clonotype: A read error may explain this, as a much larger clone is one base away. This chain uses TRBV29-1 with TRBJ2-5; D is uncertain. The end of the DNA fits TRBJ2-7 better, so the J call may be wrong. Germline CDR1 and CDR2: SQVTM and ANQGSEA. This CDR3 region has 16 residues. CDR3 residues: CSVDGLAGRNRYEQYF. The CDR3 bases are TGCAGCGTTGACGGTTTGGCAGGTCGAAATCGTTACGAGCAGTACTTC.

This clonotype was detected only once. The gene calls are TRBV20-1 and TRBJ2-1; weak D call: TRBD1 (5 bases). Per the germline V gene, CDR1 is DFQATT and CDR2 is SNEGSKA (reference sequence). The CDR3 runs to 12 residues. CDR3 bases: TGCGGGGCCAAGCCGATTAACAATGAGCAGTTCTTC. This translates into CGAKPINNEQFF.

This clonotype turned up a few times. The chain links TRBV18 to TRBJ2-5; D may be TRBD1 (6 bases). The V gene lost 4 bases and the J gene lost 1 base, with 7 bases spanning the gap. Germline-derived CDR1 and CDR2 are KGHSH and LQKENI. CDR3 size: 13 residues. The CDR3 is CASSQQGQETQYF. The CDR3 nucleotides read TGTGCCAGCTCACAACAGGGCCAAGAGACCCAGTACTTC.

This clonotype has more than one count but fewer than ten. The J gene is TRBJ1-4, the V gene TRBV20-1; D unclear. The V and J ends lost 0 bases and 0 bases respectively, with 2 bases between them. This CDR3 spans 13 amino acids. Germline V gives CDR1 DFQATT, CDR2 SNEGSKA (reference sequence). CDR3 protein: CSARDATNEKLFF. In nucleotides, the CDR3 is TGCAGTGCTAGAGATGCAACTAATGAAAAACTGTTTTTT.

Here the CDR3 DNA reads TGCAGTGCTAGCAGGGGACAGATCAGCAATCAGCCCCAGCATTTT. This encodes CSASRGQISNQPQHF. The chain joins TRBV20-1 to TRBJ1-5; TRBD1 agrees at 7 bases. Trimming took 3 bases from V and 1 from J; bases not matched to a gene: 6. The CDR3 contains 15 residues. The germline V gene encodes CDR1 DFQATT and CDR2 SNEGSKA (reference sequence).

This clonotype was detected many times. The genes are TRBV10-1 and TRBJ2-7, with a tentative D call TRBD1 (5 bases). The germline CDR1 and CDR2 sequences are WNHNN and SYGVQD (reference sequence). The ends were cut back, 5 bases at V and 6 bases at J, with 17 bases in the middle. The CDR3 covers 14 residues. This CDR3 is CASSPPATDPEQYF. CDR3 sequence (DNA): TGCGCCAGCAGTCCCCCGGCGACAGACCCCGAGCAGTACTTC.

This rearrangement joins TRBV5-1 to TRBJ1-2; D remains unclear. The CDR3 is 12 amino acids. Germline values: CDR1 SGHRS, CDR2 YFSETQ. With 0 bases removed from V and 2 bases from J, the gap between germline ends came to 2 bases. The CDR3 region is CASSLDNYGYTF. The CDR3 coding sequence is TGCGCCAGCAGCTTGGACAACTATGGCTACACCTTC. The variable domain in full, completed from reference TRBV5-1 and TRBJ1-2, reads KAGVTQTPRYLIKTRGQQVTLSCSPISGHRSVSWYQQTPGQGLQFLFEYFSETQRNKGNFPGRFSGRQFSNSRSEMNVSTLELGDSALYLCASSLDNYGYTFGSGTRLTVV.

This clonotype occurred a few times. J is TRBJ2-1 and V is TRBV9; TRBD2 might be the D (5 bases). Trimming cost V 2 bases and J 9 bases, with 12 bases left between them. Germline V gene lookup returns CDR1 SGDLS and CDR2 YYNGEE. This CDR3 has 13 residues. The CDR3 region has the DNA TGTGCCAGCAGCGTTATCTTAGGAGGTGAGCAGTTCTTC. It yields the protein CASSVILGGEQFF.

This clonotype was recorded a few times. The chain employs TRBV19 and TRBJ2-1; D is perhaps TRBD1 or TRBD2 (6 bases each). Germline loops: CDR1 LNHDA, CDR2 SQIVND (reference sequence). V was pared by 6 bases and J by 8 bases, with 14 bases between. The CDR3 consists of 13 residues. Written as DNA, the CDR3 is TGTGCCAGTAGGTCATTCGGGGGCGATGAGCAGTTCTTC. This sequence encodes CASRSFGGDEQFF.

The chain employs TRBV5-1 and TRBJ2-5; possibly TRBD2 for D (6 bases). CDR3 length: 15 residues. Germline CDR1 is SGHRS and CDR2 is YFSETQ. With 7 bases removed from V and 5 bases from J, the gap between germline ends came to 21 bases. CDR3 sequence reads: CASGRARGARETQYF. Written as DNA, the CDR3 is TGCGCCAGCGGCCGGGCCCGCGGGGCTCGGGAGACCCAGTACTTC.

The chain couples TRBV5-1 to TRBJ2-5; TRBD1 aligns across 12 bases. The CDR3 spans 16 residues. V shed 1 base, J shed 4 bases, and the junction held 5 bases outside the gene matches. Germline V gene data show CDR1 as SGHRS and CDR2 as YFSETQ. CDR3 sequence reads: CASSLLGTGGRETQYF. The CDR3 coding sequence is TGCGCCAGCAGCTTGTTAGGGACAGGGGGCCGAGAGACCCAGTACTTC.

The V call is TRBV10-3, the J call TRBJ2-3, with D possibly matching TRBD2 (6 bases). Germline CDR1 reads ENHRY; CDR2 reads SYGVKD. V lost 2 bases and J lost 5, with 11 bases in between. The CDR3 totals 14 residues. In DNA form, the CDR3 reads TGTGCCATCAGTGAGCAGGCTAGCGTAGATACGCAGTATTTT. Residues: CAISEQASVDTQYF.

This clonotype has only a few counts. This chain joins TRBV7-9 and TRBJ2-1; D is unclear. The germline V and J ends were trimmed by 3 bases and 2 bases, with 5 bases remaining between them. Germline V lookup: CDR1 SEHNR, CDR2 FQNEAQ (reference sequence). This CDR3 region has 13 residues. The CDR3 sequence: CASSFQAYNEQFF. CDR3 nucleotides: TGTGCCAGCAGCTTCCAGGCCTACAATGAGCAGTTCTTC.

The chain couples TRBV28 to TRBJ1-1; 7 bases align to TRBD1. V shed 6 bases and J 11 bases; nucleotides not matched to a gene: 12. CDR3 length: 13 amino acids. Germline V lookup: CDR1 MDHEN, CDR2 SYDVKM. CDR3 sequence (DNA): TGTGCCAGCAGCCCAAACAGACAGGGAAAGGCTTTCTTT. Translating it yields CASSPNRQGKAFF.

Note on this clonotype: A much larger clone lies a single base off, so this may be a read error. The V call is TRBV7-8, the J call TRBJ2-1; weak D call: TRBD2 (5 bases). Trimming stripped 4 bases from V and 9 bases from J, with 16 bases between. The germline gives CDR1 SGHVS, CDR2 FQNEAQ. This CDR3 has 14 amino acids. CDR3 nucleotides: TGTGCCAGCAGCTGGGGTCGTGTTGGACTTGAGCAGTTCTTC. Translating it yields CASSWGRVGLEQFF.

This chain uses TRBV28 with TRBJ1-5; TRBD1 agrees at 8 bases. In germline, CDR1 is MDHEN, CDR2 SYDVKM. The CDR3 runs to 16 residues. Trimming at V came to 1 base and at J to 4 bases, leaving 6 bases not matched to a gene. Written as DNA, the CDR3 is TGTGCCAGCAGTTTATCCCAGGGGGCCACGAATCAGCCCCAGCATTTT. Protein sequence: CASSLSQGATNQPQHF. Together with reference TRBV28 and TRBJ1-5, the CDR3 gives the full variable domain: DVKVTQSSRYLVKRTGEKVFLECVQDMDHENMFWYRQDPGLGLRLIYFSYDVKMKEKGDIPEGYSVSREKKERFSLILESASTNQTSMYLCASSLSQGATNQPQHFGDGTRLSIL.

This clonotype has only a few counts. The rearrangement joins TRBV20-1 to TRBJ2-3; D ambiguous. V lost 1 base and J 6 bases, leaving 5 bases between the germline ends. CDR3 size: 11 residues. Germline V gene sequence: CDR1 DFQATT, CDR2 SNEGSKA (reference sequence). The CDR3 bases are TGCAGTGCTAGAGGGGTTGATACGCAGTATTTT. Protein: CSARGVDTQYF.

The chain has TRBV20-1 and TRBJ1-6; possibly TRBD1 for D (6 bases). This CDR3 has 12 residues. Between the trimmed V and J ends, which lost 0 bases and 9 bases, there was a span of 6 bases. Germline V gives CDR1 DFQATT, CDR2 SNEGSKA (reference sequence). The CDR3 reads CSAREQGSPLHF. The CDR3 DNA sequence: TGCAGTGCTAGAGAACAGGGTTCACCCCTCCACTTT.

This clonotype has just a few counts. CDR3 protein: CSALDRASSYEQYF. CDR3 bases: TGCAGTGCCTTAGACAGGGCCAGCTCCTACGAGCAGTACTTC. This chain joins TRBV20-1 and TRBJ2-7, with TRBD1 matching over 7 bases. CDR3 size: 14 residues. Germline assignment: CDR1 DFQATT and CDR2 SNEGSKA (reference sequence). Unmatched junction bases numbered 8, after V lost 6 bases and J lost 0 bases.